The 25 T cell receptor beta chains given below trace back to one sample, sequenced in a study of T-cell memory formation after mild COVID-19. TCRdb reprocessed the 5' RACE reads with MiXCR, giving one entry per CDR3 protein. The sample carries 400,000 to 550,000 distinct CDR3 sequences, around a quarter recorded once. The sample taken for sequencing was PBMCs or a T cell subset sorted from them (not recorded which). The origin of the receptors is an adult woman who had mild COVID-19 (a few samples of this study predate the infection). Cell type and time point are not known.

CDR3 loop: CASSLRGRAYEQYF. CDR3 coding DNA: TGTGCCAGCAGCTTACGCGGGAGGGCCTACGAGCAGTACTTC. The V and J genes are TRBV7-9 and TRBJ2-7; 9 nucleotides agree with TRBD2. From germline, CDR1 is SEHNR and CDR2 FQNEAQ (reference sequence). Trimming removed 2 bases from V and 2 bases from J; junction bases left unmatched: 1. The CDR3 spans 14 residues.

This clonotype was picked up a small number of times. The chain has TRBV29-1 and TRBJ2-5; tentative D call: TRBD1 (6 bases). Looked up from germline, CDR1 is SQVTM and CDR2 is ANQGSEA. The V and J ends lost 3 bases and 3 bases respectively, with 8 bases between them. The CDR3 runs to 12 residues. This CDR3 is CSVDEGEETQYF. CDR3 nucleotides: TGCAGCGTTGATGAGGGGGAAGAGACCCAGTACTTC. The variable domain in full, with the rest retrieved from reference TRBV29-1 and TRBJ2-5, is SAVISQKPSRDICQRGTSLTIQCQVDSQVTMMFWYRQQPGQSLTLIATANQGSEATYESGFVIDKFPISRPNLTFSTLTVSNMSPEDSSIYLCSVDEGEETQYFGPGTRLLVL.

CDR3 coding DNA: TGTGCCAGCAGCTTTCGGACAGATGAAAAACTGTTTTTT. This translates into CASSFRTDEKLFF. This chain links TRBV3-1 with TRBJ1-4; D is possibly TRBD1 (6 bases). Trimming pared 5 bases from V and 6 bases from J, leaving 10 bases between. CDR1 and CDR2 (germline): LGHDT, YNNKEL (reference sequence). The CDR3 is made up of 13 amino acids.

The rearrangement joins TRBV5-1 to TRBJ1-6; D is ambiguous. This CDR3 comprises 12 residues. Trimming pared 0 bases from V and 13 bases from J, leaving 8 bases between. Germline loops: CDR1 SGHRS, CDR2 YFSETQ. The CDR3 spells CASSLGTPPLHF. CDR3 in DNA: TGCGCCAGCAGCTTGGGGACTCCGCCCCTCCACTTT.

This chain links TRBV6-5 with TRBJ2-1, with 7 nucleotides matching TRBD1. Germline CDR1 and CDR2: MNHEY and SVGAGI. The V segment lost 6 bases and the J segment 4 bases; nucleotides outside the gene matches: 12. This CDR3 has 16 amino acids. In DNA form, the CDR3 reads TGTGCCAGCAGCCCAACAGGGGCGGCGAGTTACAATGAGCAGTTCTTC. As protein: CASSPTGAASYNEQFF.

V gene TRBV19 combines with J gene TRBJ2-7, with TRBD1 identical over 7 bases. The V gene's germline CDR1 is LNHDA and CDR2 SQIVND (reference sequence). The CDR3 consists of 17 residues. Trimming took 1 base from V and 4 from J; bases not matched to a gene: 13. The DNA for the CDR3 is TGTGCCAGTAGTATAGGGCTGAGGGGGCCGGCCGGTTACGAGCAGTACTTC. It encodes CASSIGLRGPAGYEQYF.

This clonotype was detected a few times. The rearrangement joins TRBV24-1 to TRBJ1-1; D call uncertain. The CDR3 runs 15 residues. V dropped 4 bases and J dropped 2 bases, with 13 bases sitting between them. CDR1 is KGHDR, CDR2 SFDVKD, per germline. For the CDR3, the DNA is TGTGCCACCAGTGAACCCCTAGGCAGTAACACTGAAGCTTTCTTT. Translation: CATSEPLGSNTEAFF.

This sequence joins TRBV20-1 and TRBJ2-5; D is ambiguous. The V end was cut by 5 bases, the J end by 1 base, with 5 bases between. Germline V CDR1 and CDR2: DFQATT, SNEGSKA (reference sequence). CDR3 length: 11 amino acids. The DNA of the CDR3 is TGCAGTGCTCCGGTCCAAGAGACCCAGTACTTC. It translates to CSAPVQETQYF.

This clonotype was seen a handful of times. The chain has TRBV11-3 and TRBJ2-3; 8 bases line up with TRBD2. Losses at the gene ends were 0 bases for V and 1 base for J; bases not matched to a gene: 3. The V gene's germline CDR1 is SGHNT and CDR2 YENEEA. This CDR3 spans 16 amino acids. The CDR3 reads CASSLDWREGTDTQYF. DNA of the CDR3: TGTGCCAGCAGCTTAGATTGGCGGGAGGGCACAGATACGCAGTATTTT.

This chain joins TRBV9 and TRBJ2-1; tentative D call: TRBD2 (6 bases). CDR3 length equals 15 residues. Germline assignment: CDR1 SGDLS and CDR2 YYNGEE. V dropped 0 bases and J dropped 2 bases, with 9 bases sitting between them. DNA for the CDR3: TGTGCCAGCAGCGTAGACCCGGGGGCCTACAATGAGCAGTTCTTC. It translates to CASSVDPGAYNEQFF.

There are a few counts of this clonotype. V is TRBV20-1 and J is TRBJ1-4; the match to TRBD1 covers 9 bases. CDR3 length: 13 amino acids. J was trimmed by 7 bases and V by 6 bases; bases with no gene match: 6. Germline V gene lookup returns CDR1 DFQATT and CDR2 SNEGSKA (reference sequence). CDR3 region: CSAWDRAVEKLFF. The CDR3 DNA reads TGCAGTGCGTGGGACAGGGCGGTTGAAAAACTGTTTTTT.

V and J are TRBV5-4 and TRBJ1-1; weak D call: TRBD1 (5 bases). CDR3 length: 15 amino acids. V was clipped by 4 bases and J by 5 bases, with 18 bases between them. CDR1 SGHNT and CDR2 YYREEE come from the germline V gene (reference sequence). Here the CDR3 reads CASSLQGPIETEAFF. The CDR3 DNA reads as TGTGCCAGCAGCCTCCAGGGACCGATAGAGACTGAAGCTTTCTTT.

The CDR3 loop is CASSWTGAYGYTF. In nucleotides, the CDR3 is TGTGCCAGCAGCTGGACAGGCGCCTATGGCTACACCTTC. The gene calls are TRBV6-5 and TRBJ1-2; 7 nucleotides agree with TRBD1. Losses at the gene ends were 6 bases for V and 4 bases for J; bases not matched to a gene: 5. The germline V gene has CDR1 MNHEY and CDR2 SVGAGI. CDR3 length: 13 amino acids.

This clonotype was detected a few times. The CDR3 sequence is CASSLGGRTDTQYF. The CDR3 DNA reads TGTGCCAGCAGTTTGGGGGGCCGTACAGATACGCAGTATTTT. V is TRBV28 and J is TRBJ2-3; the D gene could be TRBD1 or TRBD2 (6 bases each). CDR1 MDHEN and CDR2 SYDVKM come from the germline V gene. V dropped 3 bases and J dropped 3 bases, with 10 bases sitting between them. This CDR3 spans 14 amino acids.

This clonotype was detected only a few times. The V and J genes are TRBV24-1 and TRBJ1-2; D is perhaps TRBD1 (5 bases). Germline V gene lookup returns CDR1 KGHDR and CDR2 SFDVKD. V was trimmed by 3 bases and J by 8 bases, leaving 15 bases between them. The CDR3 runs to 14 residues. CDR3 DNA sequence: TGTGCCACCAGTGATGCCAACCGACAGCAAGGCTACACCTTC. Amino acid sequence: CATSDANRQQGYTF.

The CDR3: CASSFSRETQYF. Here the CDR3 DNA reads TGTGCCAGCAGTTTCAGCCGAGAGACCCAGTACTTC. V and J are TRBV12-3 or TRBV12-4 and TRBJ2-5; D not resolved. The V gene lost 3 bases and the J gene lost 4 bases, with 6 bases spanning the gap. The CDR3 is 12 residues long.

This rearrangement joins TRBV9 to TRBJ2-5; D remains unclear. The germline V gene encodes CDR1 SGDLS and CDR2 YYNGEE. V was trimmed by 0 bases and J by 0 bases, leaving 6 bases between them. The CDR3 contains 14 residues. CDR3 region: CASSVGGDQETQYF. CDR3 sequence (DNA): TGTGCCAGCAGCGTAGGTGGGGACCAAGAGACCCAGTACTTC.

The rearrangement uses TRBV4-2 and TRBJ1-6; D gene uncertain. Germline assignment: CDR1 LGHNA and CDR2 YNFKEQ. V was cut by 3 bases and J by 8 bases, with 8 bases left in between. CDR3 length equals 13 residues. The CDR3 DNA sequence: TGTGCCAGCAGCCAGCAGGCGGATTCACCCCTCCACTTT. Protein product: CASSQQADSPLHF.

This clonotype occurred a few times. The genes are TRBV5-6 and TRBJ2-1, with TRBD2 matching over 14 bases. This CDR3 is 16 amino acids long. V trimming: 3 bases; J trimming: 7 bases; junction bases outside the gene matches: 6. Germline loops: CDR1 SGHDT, CDR2 YYEEEE. The CDR3 DNA sequence: TGTGCCAGCAGCTCGCCCGGGACTAGCGGGAGAAATGAGCAGTTCTTC. Its translation is CASSSPGTSGRNEQFF.

The gene calls are TRBV6-5 and TRBJ1-1; D is unresolved. V lost 0 bases to trimming and J lost 4 bases, with 9 bases between them. This CDR3 has 14 residues. Germline-derived CDR1 and CDR2 are MNHEY and SVGAGI. CDR3 amino acids: CASSYSRAGTEAFF. The CDR3 coding sequence is TGTGCCAGCAGTTACTCGAGGGCCGGCACTGAAGCTTTCTTT.

This clonotype was counted between two and nine times. The J gene is TRBJ1-2, the V gene TRBV5-1; no clear D gene. Germline CDR1 reads SGHRS; CDR2 reads YFSETQ. CDR3 length: 15 residues. V shed 0 bases and J shed 0 bases, with 9 bases lying between them. The CDR3 sequence is CASSLDGESNYGYTF. The CDR3 DNA is TGCGCCAGCAGCTTGGATGGGGAGTCTAACTATGGCTACACCTTC.

The rearrangement uses TRBV7-7 and TRBJ2-7; 10 bases are shared with TRBD1. There are 17 residues in the CDR3. From germline, CDR1 is SSHAT and CDR2 FNYEAQ (reference sequence). V lost 2 bases to trimming and J lost 6 bases; unmatched junction nucleotides: 13. CDR3 amino acids: CASSLTPPGQGTPEQYF. The CDR3 DNA is TGTGCCAGCAGCTTAACTCCCCCGGGACAGGGGACACCCGAGCAGTACTTC.

This clonotype was picked up a small number of times. The chain carries TRBV5-5 and TRBJ2-7, with D possibly TRBD2 on 6 matching bases. The V and J ends lost 0 bases and 4 bases respectively, with 17 bases between them. Germline CDR1 reads SGHKS; CDR2 reads YYEKEE (reference sequence). The CDR3 contains 16 residues. CDR3 DNA sequence: TGTGCCAGCAGCTTGGTTCCGAGGGAGGCCGTTTACGAGCAGTACTTC. Translation: CASSLVPREAVYEQYF.

This clonotype was observed a few times. CDR3 nucleotides: TGTGCCAGCAGCCAAGTGGGTCTAGCGGGTTACAATGAGCAGTTCTTC. Translated, it gives CASSQVGLAGYNEQFF. This chain connects TRBV3-1 to TRBJ2-1; TRBD2 aligns across 8 bases. Losses at the gene ends were 1 base for V and 4 bases for J; bases not matched to a gene: 6. Germline V lookup: CDR1 LGHDT, CDR2 YNNKEL (reference sequence). The length of the CDR3 is 16 residues.

The rearrangement joins TRBV20-1 to TRBJ2-1; 9 nucleotides line up with TRBD2. V lost 6 bases and J lost 3; bases outside the gene matches: 6. Germline V lookup: CDR1 DFQATT, CDR2 SNEGSKA (reference sequence). The CDR3 contains 14 residues. The CDR3 DNA follows: TGCAGTGCCCGGGCGACTAGCGGCTACAATGAGCAGTTCTTC. This sequence encodes CSARATSGYNEQFF.